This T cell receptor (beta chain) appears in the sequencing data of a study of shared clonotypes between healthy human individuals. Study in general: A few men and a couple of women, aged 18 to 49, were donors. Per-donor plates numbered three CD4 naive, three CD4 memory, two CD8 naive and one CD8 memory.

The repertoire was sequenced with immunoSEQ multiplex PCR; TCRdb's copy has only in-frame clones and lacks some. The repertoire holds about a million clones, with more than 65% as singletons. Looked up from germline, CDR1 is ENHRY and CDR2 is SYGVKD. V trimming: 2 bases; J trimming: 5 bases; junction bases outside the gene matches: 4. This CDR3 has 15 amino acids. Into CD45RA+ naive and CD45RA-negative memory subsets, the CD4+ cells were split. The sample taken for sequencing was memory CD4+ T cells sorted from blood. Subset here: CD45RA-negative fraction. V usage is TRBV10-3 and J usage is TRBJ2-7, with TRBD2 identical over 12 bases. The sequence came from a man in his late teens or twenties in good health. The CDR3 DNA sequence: TGTGCCATCAGTGAGACTAGCGGGAGGAAGAACGAGCAGTACTTC. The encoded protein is CAISETSGRKNEQYF.